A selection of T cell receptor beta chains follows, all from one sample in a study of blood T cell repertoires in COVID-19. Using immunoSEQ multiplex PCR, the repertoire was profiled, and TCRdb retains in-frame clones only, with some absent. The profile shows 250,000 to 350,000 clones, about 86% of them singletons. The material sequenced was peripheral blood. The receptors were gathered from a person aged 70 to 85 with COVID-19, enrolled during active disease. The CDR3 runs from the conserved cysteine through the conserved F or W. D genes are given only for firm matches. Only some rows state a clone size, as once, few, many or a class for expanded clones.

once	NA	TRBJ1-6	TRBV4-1	CASSQEQNSPLHF	TGCGCCAGCAGCCAAGAACAGAATTCACCCCTCCACTTT
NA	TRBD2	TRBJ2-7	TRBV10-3	CAISDKAGLTEQYF	TGTGCCATCAGTGATAAAGCGGGACTCACCGAGCAGTACTTC
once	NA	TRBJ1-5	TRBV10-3	CAISQEGLGNQPQHF	TGTGCCATCAGTCAGGAGGGCCTAGGCAATCAGCCCCAGCATTTT
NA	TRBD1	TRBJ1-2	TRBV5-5	CASSPARTGIYGYTF	TGTGCCAGCAGCCCCGCACGGACAGGGATCTATGGCTACACCTTC
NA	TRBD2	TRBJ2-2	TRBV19	CASRVTSGGSGGELFF	TGTGCCAGTAGGGTCACTAGCGGGGGGTCTGGCGGGGAGCTGTTTTTT
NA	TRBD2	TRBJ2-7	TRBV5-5	CASSLVGTSYEQYF	TGTGCCAGCAGCTTGGTGGGGACTAGTTACGAGCAGTACTTC
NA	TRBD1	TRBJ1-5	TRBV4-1	CASSLIGTGNQPQHF	TGCGCCAGCAGCCTTATAGGGACAGGTAATCAGCCCCAGCATTTT
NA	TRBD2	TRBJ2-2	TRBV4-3	CASSQDAGVVLSNGELFF	TGCGCCAGCAGCCAAGACGCGGGGGTGGTACTCAGTAACGGGGAGCTGTTTTTT
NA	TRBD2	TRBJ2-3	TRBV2	CASSRLAGITDTQYF	TGTGCCAGCAGTCGACTAGCGGGGATCACAGATACGCAGTATTTT
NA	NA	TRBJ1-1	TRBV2	CASTNEGPNTEAFF	TGTGCCAGCACCAATGAGGGCCCGAACACTGAAGCTTTCTTT
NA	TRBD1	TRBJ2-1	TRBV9	CASRGPGTGNNEQFF	TGTGCCAGTCGTGGTCCCGGGACAGGGAACAATGAGCAGTTCTTC
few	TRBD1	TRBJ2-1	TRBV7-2	CASSPRTGVNEQFF	TGTGCCAGCAGCCCCAGGACAGGGGTCAATGAGCAGTTCTTC
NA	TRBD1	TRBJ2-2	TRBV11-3	CASSLPGGTGELFF	TGTGCCAGCAGCTTGCCAGGGGGCACCGGGGAGCTGTTTTTT
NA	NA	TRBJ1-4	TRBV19	CASRREHEKLFF	TGTGCCAGTAGGCGGGAACATGAAAAACTGTTTTTT
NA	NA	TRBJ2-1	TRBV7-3	CASSFLAASYNEQFF	TGTGCCAGCAGCTTCCTTGCGGCCTCTTACAATGAGCAGTTCTTC
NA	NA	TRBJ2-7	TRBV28	CASSLTLGEQYF	TGTGCCAGCAGTTTGACTTTAGGCGAGCAGTACTTC
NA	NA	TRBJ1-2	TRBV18	CASSPPVTGANYGYTF	TGTGCCAGCTCACCACCGGTGACAGGAGCTAACTATGGCTACACCTTC
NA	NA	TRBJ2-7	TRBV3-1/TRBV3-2	CASSQVVGVRYEQYF	TGTGCCAGCAGCCAAGTTGTCGGGGTGCGGTACGAGCAGTACTTC
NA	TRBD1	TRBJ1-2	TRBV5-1	CASSLDRDRGNYGGYTF	TGCGCCAGCAGCTTGGATAGGGACAGGGGTAATTATGGAGGCTACACCTTC
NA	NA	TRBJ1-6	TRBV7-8	CASSSEPRPTGISPLHF	TGTGCCAGCAGCTCCGAGCCCCGACCTACAGGAATTTCACCCCTCCACTTT
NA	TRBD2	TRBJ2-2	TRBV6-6	CATRGVGNTGELFF	TGTGCCACCCGGGGGGTAGGGAACACCGGGGAGCTGTTTTTT
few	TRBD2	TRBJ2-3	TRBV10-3	CAIGLAESTDTQYF	TGTGCCATAGGACTAGCGGAGAGCACAGATACGCAGTATTTT
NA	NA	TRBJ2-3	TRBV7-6	CASSRGQSFTTDTQYF	TGTGCCAGCAGCCGTGGACAGTCTTTTACCACAGATACGCAGTATTTT
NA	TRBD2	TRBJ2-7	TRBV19	CASQLAGAYEQYF	TGTGCCAGTCAACTAGCGGGGGCCTACGAGCAGTACTTC
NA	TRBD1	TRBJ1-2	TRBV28	CASSLRFAGGVGIGYTF	TGTGCCAGCAGTTTGCGATTTGCAGGGGGCGTAGGAATCGGCTACACCTTC
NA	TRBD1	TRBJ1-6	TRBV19	CASSRRQGLAPLHF	TGTGCCAGTAGTAGGCGACAGGGGCTGGCACCCCTCCACTTT
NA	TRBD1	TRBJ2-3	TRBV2	CASRTGRTDTQYF	TGTGCCAGTAGGACAGGGCGCACAGATACGCAGTATTTT
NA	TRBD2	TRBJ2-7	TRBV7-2	CASSLRLAGAYEQYF	TGTGCCAGCAGCTTAAGACTAGCGGGGGCCTACGAGCAGTACTTC
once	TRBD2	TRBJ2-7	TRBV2	CASSEVGGFREQYF	TGTGCCAGCAGTGAGGTGGGAGGGTTTCGGGAGCAGTACTTC
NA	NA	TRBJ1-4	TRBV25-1	CASRSDNEKLFF	TGTGCCAGCAGAAGCGATAATGAAAAACTGTTTTTT
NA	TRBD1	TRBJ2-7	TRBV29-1	CSVERVGTGGGEQYF	TGCAGCGTTGAAAGGGTAGGGACAGGGGGCGGCGAGCAGTACTTC
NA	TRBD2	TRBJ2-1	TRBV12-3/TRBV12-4	CASRRGDYNEQFF	TGTGCCAGCAGGCGGGGGGACTACAATGAGCAGTTCTTC
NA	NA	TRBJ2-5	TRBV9	CASSPNPWGAGDSQETQYF	TGTGCCAGCAGCCCCAATCCCTGGGGAGCAGGAGATTCCCAAGAGACCCAGTACTTC
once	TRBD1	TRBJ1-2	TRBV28	CAHQGDSNYGYTF	TGTGCCCACCAGGGGGATTCTAACTATGGCTACACCTTC
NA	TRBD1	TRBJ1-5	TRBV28	CASSLYATGKGNQPQHF	TGTGCCAGCAGTTTATACGCGACAGGGAAGGGCAATCAGCCCCAGCATTTT
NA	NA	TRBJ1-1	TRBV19	CASSANEGTEAFF	TGTGCCAGTAGTGCAAATGAGGGCACTGAAGCTTTCTTT
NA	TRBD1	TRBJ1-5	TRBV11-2	CASSRDRGQPQHF	TGTGCCAGCAGCCGGGACAGGGGCCAGCCCCAGCATTTT
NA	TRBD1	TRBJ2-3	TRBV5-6	CASSGTGVTDTQYF	TGTGCCAGCAGCGGGACAGGGGTCACAGATACGCAGTATTTT
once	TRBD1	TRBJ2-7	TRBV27	CASRTYKGTGGDEQYF	TGTGCCAGCAGAACATATAAAGGGACAGGGGGCGACGAGCAGTACTTC
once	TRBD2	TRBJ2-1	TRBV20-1	CSASMRGDPPKSSYNEQFF	TGCAGTGCTAGTATGCGGGGGGACCCGCCCAAGAGCTCCTACAATGAGCAGTTCTTC
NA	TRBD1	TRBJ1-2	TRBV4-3	CASSQGDSVVGYTF	TGCGCCAGCAGCCAAGGGGACAGCGTCGTTGGCTACACCTTC
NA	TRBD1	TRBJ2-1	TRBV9	CASSVDRADKWEQFF	TGTGCCAGCAGCGTCGACAGGGCCGATAAATGGGAGCAGTTCTTC
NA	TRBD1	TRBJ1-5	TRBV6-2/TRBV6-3	CASSQTGGIQPQHF	TGTGCCAGCAGTCAGACAGGGGGTATTCAGCCCCAGCATTTT
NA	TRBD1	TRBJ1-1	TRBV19	CASRLQGSPNTEAFF	TGTGCCAGTAGACTACAGGGGTCGCCGAATACTGAAGCTTTCTTT
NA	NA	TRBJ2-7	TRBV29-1	CSAGQRSYEQYF	TGCAGCGCAGGACAGCGCTCCTACGAGCAGTACTTC
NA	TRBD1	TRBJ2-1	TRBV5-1	CASSLSGTGYNNEQFF	TGCGCCAGCAGCTTGTCCGGGACAGGGTACAACAATGAGCAGTTCTTC
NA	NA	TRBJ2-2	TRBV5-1	CASTTSGANTGELFF	TGCGCCAGCACAACGTCGGGAGCGAACACCGGGGAGCTGTTTTTT
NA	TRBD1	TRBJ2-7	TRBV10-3	CAIRPGQGTYEQYF	TGTGCCATCAGGCCGGGACAGGGAACTTACGAGCAGTACTTC
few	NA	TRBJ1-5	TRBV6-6	CASSGQSPSNQPQHF	TGTGCCAGCAGTGGACAGAGCCCAAGCAATCAGCCCCAGCATTTT